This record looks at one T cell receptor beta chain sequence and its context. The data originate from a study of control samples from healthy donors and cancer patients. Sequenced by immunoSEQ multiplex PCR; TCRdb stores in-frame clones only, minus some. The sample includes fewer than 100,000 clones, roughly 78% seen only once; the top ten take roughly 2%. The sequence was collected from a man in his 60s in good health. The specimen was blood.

The CDR3 nucleotides are TGTGCCAGCAGCGCAGGGATAGGCTACGAGCAGTACTTC. The encoded protein is CASSAGIGYEQYF. The J gene is TRBJ2-7, the V gene TRBV9; perhaps TRBD1 as D (5 bases). In germline, CDR1 is SGDLS, CDR2 YYNGEE. The CDR3 has 13 residues. Trimming removed 3 bases at V and 3 bases at J, with 10 bases between.